This T cell receptor (beta chain) was found in a study of T cells in localized non-small cell lung cancer. Trimming cost V 6 bases and J 4 bases, with 18 bases left between them. The CDR3 consists of 15 residues. The germline V gene encodes CDR1 MNHNS and CDR2 SASEGT. Using immunoSEQ multiplex PCR, the repertoire was profiled, and TCRdb retains in-frame clones only, with some absent. Counted here are approximately 41,000 clones, approximately 90% occurring once; the ten biggest clones make up 7.1%. The clonotype originates from a woman aged 18-55 years with stage III lung adenocarcinoma. The chain joins TRBV6-1 to TRBJ1-2; D uncertain. The sample consisted of peripheral blood, taken before any cancer treatment. The CDR3: CASRVGKDGFYGYTF. The CDR3 DNA reads as TGTGCCAGCAGGGTGGGGAAGGACGGATTCTATGGCTACACCTTC.